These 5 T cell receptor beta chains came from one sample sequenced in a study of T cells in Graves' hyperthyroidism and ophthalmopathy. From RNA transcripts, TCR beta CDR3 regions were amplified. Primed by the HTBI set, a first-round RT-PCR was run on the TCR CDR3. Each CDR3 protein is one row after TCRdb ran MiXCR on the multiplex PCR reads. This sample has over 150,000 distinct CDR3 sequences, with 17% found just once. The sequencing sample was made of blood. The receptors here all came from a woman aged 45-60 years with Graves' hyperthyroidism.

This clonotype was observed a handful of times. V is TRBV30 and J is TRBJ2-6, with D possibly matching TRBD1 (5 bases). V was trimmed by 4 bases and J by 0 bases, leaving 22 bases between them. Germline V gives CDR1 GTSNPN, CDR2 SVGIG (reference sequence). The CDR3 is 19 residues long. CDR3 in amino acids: CAWIKSAYRSSSGANVLTF. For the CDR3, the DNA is TGTGCCTGGATCAAATCCGCGTACAGGTCTAGCTCTGGGGCCAACGTCCTGACTTTC.

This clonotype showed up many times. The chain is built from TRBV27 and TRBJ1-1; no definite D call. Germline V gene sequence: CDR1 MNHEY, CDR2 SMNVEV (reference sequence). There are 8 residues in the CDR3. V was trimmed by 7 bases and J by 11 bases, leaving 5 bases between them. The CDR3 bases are TGTGCCAGCAAAGCGGCTTTCTTT. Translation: CASKAAFF.

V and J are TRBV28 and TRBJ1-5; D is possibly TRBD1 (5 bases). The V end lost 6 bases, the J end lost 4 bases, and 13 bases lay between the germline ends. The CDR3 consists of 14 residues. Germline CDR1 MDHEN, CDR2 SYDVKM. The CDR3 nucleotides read TGTGCCAGCAGCCTAGGGGCCCTTAATCAGCCCCAGCATTTT. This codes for CASSLGALNQPQHF. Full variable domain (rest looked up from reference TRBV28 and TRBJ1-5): DVKVTQSSRYLVKRTGEKVFLECVQDMDHENMFWYRQDPGLGLRLIYFSYDVKMKEKGDIPEGYSVSREKKERFSLILESASTNQTSMYLCASSLGALNQPQHFGDGTRLSIL.

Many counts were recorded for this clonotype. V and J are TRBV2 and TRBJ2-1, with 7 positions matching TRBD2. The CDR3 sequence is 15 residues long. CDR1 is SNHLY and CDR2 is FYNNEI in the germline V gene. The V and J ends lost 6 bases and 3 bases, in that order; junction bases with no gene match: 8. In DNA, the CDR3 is TGTGCCAGCAGCGAACTAGCGACAAGCTACAATGAGCAGTTCTTC. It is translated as CASSELATSYNEQFF.

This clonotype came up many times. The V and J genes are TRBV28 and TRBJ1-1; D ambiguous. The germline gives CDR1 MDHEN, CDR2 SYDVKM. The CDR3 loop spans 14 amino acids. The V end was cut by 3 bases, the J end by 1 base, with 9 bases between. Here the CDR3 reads CASSFAGKNTEAFF. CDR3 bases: TGTGCCAGCAGTTTCGCAGGCAAGAACACTGAAGCTTTCTTT.